The 26 T cell receptor beta chains given below trace back to one sample, sequenced in a study of shared clonotypes between healthy human individuals. Method: immunoSEQ multiplex PCR; TCRdb's copy keeps in-frame clones and lacks some. This sample yields 2 million to 2.5 million clones, of which approximately 94% are seen a single time; 0.1% to 0.15% belongs to the top ten. Specimen: naive CD4+ T cells sorted from blood. Subset in this sample: CD45RA+ positively selected. These receptors came from a man aged 18 to 35 in good health.

The rearrangement joins TRBV30 to TRBJ1-1; D ambiguous. V gave up 0 bases and J gave up 7 bases, with 6 bases separating them. From germline, CDR1 is GTSNPN and CDR2 SVGIG (reference sequence). The CDR3 is made up of 11 amino acids. CDR3 nucleotide sequence: TGTGCCTGGAGTGTATTCAGTGAAGCTTTCTTT. Amino acid sequence: CAWSVFSEAFF.

Concerning this clone: This same CDR3 is encoded by further DNA sequences in the sample. The J gene is TRBJ1-2, the V gene TRBV5-1; D is undetermined. Germline V gene sequence: CDR1 SGHRS, CDR2 YFSETQ. Trimming removed 4 bases from V and 4 bases from J, with 11 bases in between. This CDR3 contains 13 residues. CDR3 nucleotide sequence: TGCGCCAGCAGCCCCGAAGGATTCTATGGCTACACCTTC. Its protein is CASSPEGFYGYTF.

This rearrangement joins TRBV19 to TRBJ1-2; unclear D gene. CDR1 is LNHDA and CDR2 is SQIVND in the germline V gene (reference sequence). Trimming removed 8 bases from V and 2 bases from J, with 15 bases in between. The CDR3 sequence is 14 residues long. The CDR3 protein is CASYNNVKNYGYTF. The CDR3 DNA reads TGTGCCAGTTACAACAACGTAAAGAACTATGGCTACACCTTC.

The rearrangement links TRBV30 to TRBJ2-3; unclear D gene. The germline V gene has CDR1 GTSNPN and CDR2 SVGIG (reference sequence). The V gene lost 0 bases and the J gene lost 4 bases, with 8 bases spanning the gap. There are 13 residues in the CDR3. The DNA for the CDR3 is TGTGCCTGGAGTGTTGTCTTAGCAGATACGCAGTATTTT. Protein product: CAWSVVLADTQYF.

The rearrangement joins TRBV6-6 to TRBJ1-2; TRBD1 matches at 10 bases. CDR1 MNHNY and CDR2 SVGAGI come from the germline V gene (reference sequence). CDR3 size: 14 residues. The V gene end was trimmed by 4 bases and the J gene end by 7 bases; junction bases not matched to a gene: 6. Here the CDR3 DNA reads TGTGCCAGCAGTTCTGACAGGGGGCAGGTTGGCTACACCTTC. It is translated as CASSSDRGQVGYTF.

The chain employs TRBV5-1 and TRBJ1-1; 12 bases are a match to TRBD1. This CDR3 comprises 19 residues. The germline V gene encodes CDR1 SGHRS and CDR2 YFSETQ. The J segment lost 1 base and the V segment lost 1 base, leaving 11 bases of the junction unmatched. CDR3 in DNA: TGCGCCAGCAGCTTGCGACCGGGGACAGGGGGCGCCTCGAACACTGAAGCTTTCTTT. Its translation: CASSLRPGTGGASNTEAFF.

This sequence joins TRBV6-1 and TRBJ2-7; 7 bases are shared with TRBD1. J was trimmed by 8 bases and V by 6 bases; bases with no gene match: 7. Germline CDR1 reads MNHNS; CDR2 reads SASEGT. There are 12 residues in the CDR3. CDR3 in amino acids: CASSSDREKQYF. DNA for the CDR3: TGTGCCAGCAGCTCCGACAGGGAGAAGCAGTACTTC.

The chain's CDR3 is CASSGGPYNEQFF. The CDR3 DNA reads TGCGCCAGCAGTGGCGGCCCCTACAATGAGCAGTTCTTC. The chain employs TRBV10-2 and TRBJ2-1; D is ambiguous. This CDR3 has 13 residues. V was cut by 4 bases and J by 2 bases, with 6 bases left in between. Looked up from germline, CDR1 is WSHSY and CDR2 is SAAADI.

The V call is TRBV7-2, the J call TRBJ1-3; TRBD1 might be the D (6 bases). This CDR3 is 14 amino acids long. CDR1 and CDR2 (germline): SGHTA, FQGNSA. V lost 4 bases to trimming and J lost 2 bases, with 9 bases between them. The CDR3 loop reads CASSSRTAGNTIYF. The CDR3, as DNA: TGTGCCAGCAGCTCCCGGACAGCTGGAAACACCATATATTTT. The full variable domain, in which reference TRBV7-2 and TRBJ1-3 provide the parts outside the CDR3, is GAGVSQSPSNKVTEKGKDVELRCDPISGHTALYWYRQSLGQGLEFLIYFQGNSAPDKSGLPSDRFSAERTGGSVSTLTIQRTQQEDSAVYLCASSSRTAGNTIYFGEGSWLTVV.

This sequence joins TRBV12-5 and TRBJ2-3, with 8 bases aligning to TRBD2. The length of the CDR3 is 14 residues. Germline V gene sequence: CDR1 LGHNT, CDR2 FRNRAP. J gave up 11 bases and V 2 bases, and 9 bases lay outside the gene matches. In DNA form, the CDR3 reads TGTGCTAGTGGTTTGCGGGCCTTAGCGGGACTGCAGTATTTT. This translates into CASGLRALAGLQYF.

The chain links TRBV2 to TRBJ1-6; the D is unclear. The CDR3 extends over 15 amino acids. Germline CDR1 is SNHLY and CDR2 is FYNNEI. The germline V and J ends were trimmed by 7 bases and 6 bases, with 16 bases remaining between them. The CDR3 sequence: CASILAASGNSPLHF. The DNA for the CDR3 is TGTGCCAGCATTTTAGCGGCAAGCGGTAATTCACCCCTCCACTTT.

The chain employs TRBV25-1 and TRBJ2-1; 8 nucleotides agree with TRBD1. The CDR3 consists of 14 residues. J was trimmed by 4 bases and V by 7 bases; bases with no gene match: 6. Germline-derived CDR1 and CDR2 are MGHDK and SYGVNS. The DNA for the CDR3 is TGTGCCAGCACCGGGACAGGTTTTTACAATGAGCAGTTCTTC. As protein: CASTGTGFYNEQFF.

This clone was observed once. V is TRBV7-9 and J is TRBJ2-5, with TRBD2 as a possible D gene (6 bases). V lost 3 bases to trimming and J lost 0 bases, with 8 bases between them. From germline, CDR1 is SEHNR and CDR2 FQNEAQ (reference sequence). There are 14 residues in the CDR3. CDR3 nucleotide sequence: TGTGCCAGCAGCTTTAGGAGGGACCAAGAGACCCAGTACTTC. This translates into CASSFRRDQETQYF.

The CDR3 DNA sequence: TGTGCCAGCTCACCATCCATGACAGGGAGTGGAGAGACCCAGTACTTC. It translates to CASSPSMTGSGETQYF. The genes are TRBV18 and TRBJ2-5, with 7 bases aligning to TRBD1. The CDR3 contains 16 residues. Germline V lookup: CDR1 KGHSH, CDR2 LQKENI. V gave up 2 bases and J gave up 4 bases; unmatched junction bases: 10.

The gene calls are TRBV9 and TRBJ2-5, with 8 bases matching TRBD1. The CDR3 totals 15 residues. The ends lost 3 bases at V and 1 base at J; junction bases unmatched: 5. CDR1 and CDR2 (germline): SGDLS, YYNGEE. CDR3 amino acids: CASSEGTGTQETQYF. In DNA, the CDR3 is TGTGCCAGCAGCGAGGGGACAGGTACCCAAGAGACCCAGTACTTC.

In the case of this clone: An end of the junction differs from the germline gene, which may be a read error. The chain combines TRBV7-7 with TRBJ2-1; tentative D call: TRBD2 (5 bases). This CDR3 comprises 14 residues. Per germline, CDR1 SSHAT and CDR2 FNYEAQ (reference sequence). The CDR3 region is CASSLEGVGNEQFF. The CDR3 bases are TGTGCTAGCAGCTTAGAGGGAGTAGGTAATGAGCAGTTCTTC.

V and J are TRBV30 and TRBJ1-1, with D perhaps matching TRBD1 (5 bases). Trimming removed 5 bases at V and 0 bases at J, with 13 bases between. The CDR3 length is 14 residues. The germline CDR1 and CDR2 sequences are GTSNPN and SVGIG (reference sequence). CDR3 region: CAWVGTGVNTEAFF. CDR3 DNA: TGTGCCTGGGTGGGGACGGGAGTGAACACTGAAGCTTTCTTT.

The genes are TRBV6-5 and TRBJ2-2; weak D call: TRBD1 (5 bases). The CDR3 runs to 13 residues. CDR1 and CDR2 (germline): MNHEY, SVGAGI. V was clipped by 6 bases and J by 4 bases, with 9 bases between them. The CDR3 is CASSSGFTGELFF. Here the CDR3 DNA reads TGTGCCAGCAGCTCAGGGTTCACCGGGGAGCTGTTTTTT.

Of note for this clone: At the DNA level, this CDR3 is encoded by other sequences in the same sample as well. The chain carries TRBV10-3 and TRBJ1-4, with D possibly being TRBD1 (5 bases). Germline-derived CDR1 and CDR2 are ENHRY and SYGVKD. The CDR3 is 13 residues long. Trimming took 4 bases from V and 3 from J, leaving 6 bases between them. The CDR3 loop reads CAISGGANEKLFF. In nucleotides, the CDR3 is TGTGCCATCAGTGGAGGGGCTAATGAAAAACTGTTTTTT.

The V gene is TRBV10-3, the J gene TRBJ2-3, with D tentatively TRBD1 (6 bases). Trimming left V 6 bases short and J 1 base short, with 11 bases between. CDR1 ENHRY and CDR2 SYGVKD come from the germline V gene. The CDR3 loop spans 14 amino acids. CDR3 sequence: CAIRPSGGTDTQYF. CDR3 bases: TGTGCCATCAGGCCCTCAGGGGGCACAGATACGCAGTATTTT.

The CDR3 bases are TGTGCCAGCAGTCAAGGGGTGACCCAGTACTTC. Its protein product is CASSQGVTQYF. The chain combines TRBV6-5 with TRBJ2-5; D is possibly TRBD1 (5 bases). In germline, CDR1 is MNHEY, CDR2 SVGAGI. Trimming stripped 5 bases from V and 7 bases from J, with 8 bases between. The CDR3 sequence is 11 residues long.

The chain couples TRBV5-1 to TRBJ2-3; 11 bases align to TRBD2. CDR3 length: 18 residues. J lost 10 bases, V lost 0 bases, and 16 bases had no gene match. The germline gives CDR1 SGHRS, CDR2 YFSETQ. The CDR3 DNA follows: TGCGCCAGCAGCTTGGTCACGGGACTAGCGGCCACCCGGGAGGCGCAGTATTTT. Translated: CASSLVTGLAATREAQYF.

The rearrangement joins TRBV10-2 to TRBJ1-3; D not resolved. The germline V gene has CDR1 WSHSY and CDR2 SAAADI. CDR3 length equals 13 residues. Trimming took off 7 bases at V and 5 bases at J, with 12 bases between the two ends. CDR3 region: CASMDRGRNTIYF. In DNA form, the CDR3 reads TGCGCCAGCATGGACCGGGGTCGAAACACCATATATTTT.

This chain uses TRBV28 with TRBJ2-7; perhaps D is TRBD1 or TRBD2 (6 bases each). CDR3 size: 17 residues. Trimming left V 4 bases short and J 3 bases short, with 22 bases between. Germline values: CDR1 MDHEN, CDR2 SYDVKM. CDR3 sequence reads: CASSSPGRRGNLYEQYF. CDR3 in DNA: TGTGCCAGCAGTTCTCCGGGGAGGAGGGGGAACCTCTACGAGCAGTACTTC.

This chain joins TRBV15 and TRBJ1-1; D remains ambiguous. This CDR3 region has 15 residues. Per the germline V gene, CDR1 is LNHNV and CDR2 is YYDKDF (reference sequence). Between the trimmed V and J ends, which lost 0 bases and 11 bases, there was a span of 19 bases. CDR3 nucleotides: TGTGCCACCAGCAGAGATTTGGGCAGAACGGCGGGGGCTTTCTTT. This translates into CATSRDLGRTAGAFF.

The chain recombines TRBV5-1 with TRBJ2-7, with 9 bases identical to TRBD2. This CDR3 spans 14 amino acids. The germline V gene encodes CDR1 SGHRS and CDR2 YFSETQ. Trimming at V came to 4 bases and at J to 6 bases, leaving 8 bases not matched to a gene. The CDR3 DNA follows: TGCGCCAGCAGCGTTACAGCGGGAGGCGGCGAGCAGTACTTC. Encoded protein: CASSVTAGGGEQYF.